Sequencing of this T cell receptor (beta chain) was carried out in a study of blood T cell repertoires in COVID-19. Turning to the study itself: The study drew acute and convalescent COVID-19 samples from the United States, Italy and Spain. PBMCs, B-cell-depleted T cells, or T cells were the source of the cDNA or gDNA that made up the material.

Germline assignment: CDR1 LGHDT and CDR2 YNNKEL (reference sequence). Trimming removed 4 bases at V and 1 base at J, with 14 bases between. The CDR3 extends over 15 amino acids. As processed by the authors: Cell counts per sample came from amplifying reference gene primers. TCRdb's copy holds only in-frame clones and misses some; the assay was immunoSEQ multiplex PCR. The D gene and trimming were derived from the DNA, and the V and J assignments and clone size from that table. The sample consists of some 49,000 clones, about 85% of them appearing once. The chain uses TRBV3-1 (or the pseudogene TRBV3-2) and TRBJ2-7; D gene unclear. The specimen sequenced was peripheral blood. The origin of this receptor is a human donor in a cohort sampled during active COVID-19. The CDR3 nucleotides read TGTGCCAGCAGCCCCGCCCACCAACTTTCCTACGAGCAGTACTTC. Translating gives CASSPAHQLSYEQYF.